This paragraph covers one T cell receptor (beta chain) sequence. Germline-derived CDR1 and CDR2 are SGHDT and YYEEEE. The CDR3 spans 14 residues. J gave up 3 bases and V 2 bases, and 4 bases lay outside the gene matches. The sample originates from a study of blood T cell repertoires in COVID-19. Turning to the study itself: Nucleic acid was either cDNA or gDNA, and it came from T cells, B-cell-depleted T cells, or PBMCs.

TCRdb's table, derived via immunoSEQ multiplex PCR, lists solely in-frame clones and lacks some. This table holds about 400,000 clones, 86% found once. The TCR originated in a woman under 40 with active or convalescent COVID-19. Specimen: peripheral blood. This chain connects TRBV5-6 to TRBJ1-2; TRBD1 matches 7 bases. The CDR3 DNA reads as TGTGCCAGCAGCTTCTACGACAGGGACTATGGCTACACCTTC. Its translation: CASSFYDRDYGYTF.